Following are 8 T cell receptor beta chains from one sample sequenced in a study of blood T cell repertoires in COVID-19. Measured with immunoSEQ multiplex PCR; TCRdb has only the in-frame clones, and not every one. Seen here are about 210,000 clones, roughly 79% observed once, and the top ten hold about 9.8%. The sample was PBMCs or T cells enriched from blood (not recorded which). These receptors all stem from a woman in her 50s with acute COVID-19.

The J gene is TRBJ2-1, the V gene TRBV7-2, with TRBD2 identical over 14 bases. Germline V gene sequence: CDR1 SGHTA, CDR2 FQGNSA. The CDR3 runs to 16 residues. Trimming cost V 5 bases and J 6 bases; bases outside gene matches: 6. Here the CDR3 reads CASSPGGLAGVNEQFF. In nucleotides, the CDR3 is TGTGCCAGCAGCCCCGGGGGACTAGCGGGGGTCAATGAGCAGTTCTTC.

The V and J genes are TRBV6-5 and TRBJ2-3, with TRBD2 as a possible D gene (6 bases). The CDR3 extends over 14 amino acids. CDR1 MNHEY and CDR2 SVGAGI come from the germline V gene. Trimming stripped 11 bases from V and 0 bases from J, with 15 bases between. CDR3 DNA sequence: TGTGCCGCCAAACGGGGGACTAGCACAGATACGCAGTATTTT. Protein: CAAKRGTSTDTQYF.

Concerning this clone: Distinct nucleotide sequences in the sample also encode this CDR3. CDR3 in DNA: TGTGCCAGCAGCGCCGGGACAGGGGGATCCGGAAACACCATATATTTT. As protein: CASSAGTGGSGNTIYF. The genes are TRBV9 and TRBJ1-3; 11 nucleotides align to TRBD1. Per the germline V gene, CDR1 is SGDLS and CDR2 is YYNGEE. This CDR3 comprises 16 residues. V trimming: 3 bases; J trimming: 4 bases; junction bases outside the gene matches: 6.

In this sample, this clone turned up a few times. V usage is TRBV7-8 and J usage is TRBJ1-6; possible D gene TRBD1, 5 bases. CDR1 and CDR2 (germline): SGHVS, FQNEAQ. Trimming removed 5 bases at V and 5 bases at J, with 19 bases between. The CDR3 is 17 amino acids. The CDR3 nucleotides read TGTGCCAGCAGCCCCCGATGGCTGGGGGGAAATAATTCACCCCTCCACTTT. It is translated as CASSPRWLGGNNSPLHF.

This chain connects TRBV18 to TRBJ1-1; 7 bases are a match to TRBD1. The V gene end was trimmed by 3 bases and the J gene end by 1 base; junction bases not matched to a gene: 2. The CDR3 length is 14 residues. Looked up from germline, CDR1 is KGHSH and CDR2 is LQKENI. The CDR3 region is CASSPGQQNTEAFF. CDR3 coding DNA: TGTGCCAGCTCACCGGGACAGCAGAACACTGAAGCTTTCTTT.

CDR3 DNA: TGTGCCAGCAGCCCTTGGACAGGGTTAGAGACCCAGTACTTC. It translates to CASSPWTGLETQYF. The chain carries TRBV3-1 (or the pseudogene TRBV3-2) and TRBJ2-5; TRBD1 matches 8 bases. V lost 4 bases and J lost 4; bases outside the gene matches: 5. The CDR3 contains 14 residues. Germline CDR1 LGHDT, CDR2 YNNKEL (reference sequence).

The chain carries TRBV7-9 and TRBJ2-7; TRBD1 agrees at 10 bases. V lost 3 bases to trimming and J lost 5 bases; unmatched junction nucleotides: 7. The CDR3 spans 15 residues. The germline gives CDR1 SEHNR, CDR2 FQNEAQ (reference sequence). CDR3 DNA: TGTGCCAGCAGCTTCCCCGGACAGGGGGTCCACGAGCAGTACTTC. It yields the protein CASSFPGQGVHEQYF.

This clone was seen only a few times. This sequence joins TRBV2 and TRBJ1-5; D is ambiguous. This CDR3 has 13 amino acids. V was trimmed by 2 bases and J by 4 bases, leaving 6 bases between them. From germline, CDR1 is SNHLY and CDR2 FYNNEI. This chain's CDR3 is CASSEQVNQPQHF. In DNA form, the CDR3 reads TGTGCCAGCAGTGAACAGGTTAATCAGCCCCAGCATTTT.